This T cell receptor beta chain was captured by sequencing in a study of siplizumab effects on memory and regulatory T cells (dated by TCRdb to the late 2010s). Background on the whole study: The effect of the anti-CD2 antibody siplizumab on alloreactive T-cell subsets was examined in allogeneic mixed lymphocyte reactions constructed from human PBMCs. Results the study describes overall, beyond this receptor: Whether proliferating Tregs from siplizumab cultures actually had suppressive function was not functionally confirmed. Unstimulated naive T cells appeared more diverse than memory T cells, and naive cells seemed to contribute substantially to the alloresponse. Because sequences at frequencies below about 10^-5 were poorly captured, only a minor fraction of alloreactive clones could be mapped back to unstimulated subsets. A naive or memory phenotype could not be assigned to roughly 75-97% of proliferating CD4+ or CD8+ clones. In reactions with siplizumab, an average of 68.8% of mappable alloreactive CD4+ clones were Treg-derived, compared with 26.9% in control reactions. Siplizumab significantly lowered the cumulative frequency of alloreactive sequences that could be traced to unstimulated CD4+ memory T cells.

Taken from cysteine to phenylalanine, the CDR3 has 15 residues. Only the CDR3 DNA stays, 45 bases, in frame from base 1. Germline trimming: 6 bases from V, 5 bases from J; junction bases outside gene matches: 8. The CDR1 and CDR2 encoded by the germline V gene are KGHSH and LQKENI. Libraries came from the immunoSEQ multiplex PCR assay. Around 94,000 TCR templates per sample were assayed on the deep sequencing platform. Genomic DNA extracted from sorted T cells was the material used for TCRbeta CDR3 sequencing. In the authors' own workflow: The R programming language was used for clonal analysis of the TCRbeta CDR3 data. Alloreactive CD4+ and CD8+ clones were identified by comparing unstimulated samples to CFSE-low samples taken after the reaction. Regulatory or non-regulatory origin was assigned to alloreactive CD4+ clones by matching of sequences to sorted unstimulated Treg and non-Treg repertoires. The clones in this table, taken by TCRdb from immuneACCESS, are in-frame only. Not every clone is retained; where verified, under half of the shortfall comes from an unresolved V gene, and the cause of the rest is unknown. Clone size and the V and J calls come from that table; the DNA yielded D and trimming. This sample holds approximately 82,000 clones; roughly 90% were observed only once. The ten biggest clones cover less than 2% of the sample.

Of note for this clone: Its antigen remains undetermined. No base quality information exists; no much larger clone differs at one position.

Sorted unstimulated T cells, along with proliferating T cells recovered from mixed lymphocyte reactions, underwent TCRbeta CDR3 sequencing. Fresh whole blood from nine to ten HLA-typed healthy donors was used as the source from which PBMCs were isolated. Unstimulated CD4+ regulatory T cells were FACS-sorted to map the origin of alloreactive clones. Specimen: Tregs sorted from blood. The V and J genes are TRBV18 and TRBJ2-1; 9 of the junction bases match TRBD1. This sequence originates from a human donor in good health. The CDR3 region reads CASSRDRVWNNEQFF. In nucleotide form, the sequence is TGTGCCAGCTCGCGGGACAGGGTGTGGAACAATGAGCAGTTCTTC.